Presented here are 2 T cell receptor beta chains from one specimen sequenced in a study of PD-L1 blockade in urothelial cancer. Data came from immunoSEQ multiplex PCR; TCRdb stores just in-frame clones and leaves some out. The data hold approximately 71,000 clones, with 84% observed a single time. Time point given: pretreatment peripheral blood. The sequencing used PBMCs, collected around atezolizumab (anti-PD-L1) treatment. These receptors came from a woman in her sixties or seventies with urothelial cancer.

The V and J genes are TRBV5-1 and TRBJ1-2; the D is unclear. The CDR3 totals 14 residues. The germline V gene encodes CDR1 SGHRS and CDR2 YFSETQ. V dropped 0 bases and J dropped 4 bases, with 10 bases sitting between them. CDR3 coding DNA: TGCGCCAGCAGCTTGGGGGCACAGAGCTATGGCTACACCTTC. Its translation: CASSLGAQSYGYTF. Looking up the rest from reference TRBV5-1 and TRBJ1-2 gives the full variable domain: KAGVTQTPRYLIKTRGQQVTLSCSPISGHRSVSWYQQTPGQGLQFLFEYFSETQRNKGNFPGRFSGRQFSNSRSEMNVSTLELGDSALYLCASSLGAQSYGYTFGSGTRLTVV.

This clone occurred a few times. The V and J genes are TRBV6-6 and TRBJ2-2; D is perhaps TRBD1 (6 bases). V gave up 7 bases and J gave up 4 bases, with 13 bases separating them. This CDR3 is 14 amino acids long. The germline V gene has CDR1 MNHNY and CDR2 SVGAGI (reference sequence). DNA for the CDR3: TGTGCCAGCAACCAGTACAGGGCCACCGGGGAGCTGTTTTTT. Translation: CASNQYRATGELFF.